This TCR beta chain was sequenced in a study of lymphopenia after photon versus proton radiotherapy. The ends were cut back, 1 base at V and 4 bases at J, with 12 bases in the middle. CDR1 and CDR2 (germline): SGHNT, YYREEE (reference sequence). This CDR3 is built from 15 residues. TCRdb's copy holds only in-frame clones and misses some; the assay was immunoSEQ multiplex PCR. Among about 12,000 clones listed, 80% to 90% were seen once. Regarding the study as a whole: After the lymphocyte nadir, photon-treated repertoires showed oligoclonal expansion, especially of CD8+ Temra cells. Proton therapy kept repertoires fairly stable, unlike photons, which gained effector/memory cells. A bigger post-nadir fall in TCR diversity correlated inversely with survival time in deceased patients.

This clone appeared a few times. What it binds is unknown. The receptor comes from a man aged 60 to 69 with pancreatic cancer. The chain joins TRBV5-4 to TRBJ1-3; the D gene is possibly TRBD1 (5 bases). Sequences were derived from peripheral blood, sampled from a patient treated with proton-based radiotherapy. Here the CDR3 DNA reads TGTGCCAGCAGCTTGTTTGGGGCCGCCGGAAACACCATATATTTT. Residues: CASSLFGAAGNTIYF.